This T cell receptor (beta chain) was identified in a study of shared clonotypes between healthy human individuals. Overall study results and limits: For naive CD4 cells, roughly 5.5% of clonotypes were shared across a handful of donors.

Every subset's genomic DNA went evenly onto several immunoSEQ plates. Assay used: immunoSEQ multiplex PCR; TCRdb lists only in-frame clones, some missing. The sample carries more than 550,000 clones, over 60% recorded once. A word on this clone: Its antigen is not known.

Per the germline V gene, CDR1 is MNHEY and CDR2 is SVGAGI. With 7 bases removed from V and 0 bases from J, the gap between germline ends came to 12 bases. CDR3 size: 14 residues. The sequenced material came from memory CD4+ T cells sorted from blood. Subset in this sample: CD45RA-negative fraction. The J gene is TRBJ1-1, the V gene TRBV6-5; D possibly corresponds to TRBD1 (5 bases). The sequence derives from a woman under 40 in good health. This CDR3 is CASTRDFMNTEAFF. The CDR3 DNA reads as TGTGCCAGCACACGGGACTTCATGAACACTGAAGCTTTCTTT.